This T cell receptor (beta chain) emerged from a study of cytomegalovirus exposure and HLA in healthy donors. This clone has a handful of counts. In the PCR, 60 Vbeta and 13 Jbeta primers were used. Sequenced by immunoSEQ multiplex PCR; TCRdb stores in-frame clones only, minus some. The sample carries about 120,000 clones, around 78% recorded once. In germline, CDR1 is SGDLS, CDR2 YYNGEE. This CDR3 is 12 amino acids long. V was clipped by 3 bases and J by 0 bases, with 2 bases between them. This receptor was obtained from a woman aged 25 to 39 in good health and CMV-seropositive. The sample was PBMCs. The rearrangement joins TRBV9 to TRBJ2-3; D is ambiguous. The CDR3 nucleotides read TGTGCCAGCAGCGCGAGCACAGATACGCAGTATTTT. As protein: CASSASTDTQYF.